The next 2 T cell receptor beta chains were all read from a single sample in a study of regulatory T cells in long-lasting Graves disease. Time point defined: newly diagnosed GD, antithyroid drugs for less than 3 months. PBMCs provided the RNA from which the TCR library was made. With iRepertoire HTBI primers and Arm-PCR of CDR3 regions, TCR beta libraries were built. TCRdb reprocessed the multiplex PCR reads via MiXCR and lists one record per CDR3 protein. The sample lists about 430,000 distinct CDR3 sequences, 15% occurring once. The same data also contributed to another study, on T cells in Graves' hyperthyroidism and ophthalmopathy.

The sequencing here drew on peripheral blood mononuclear cells (PBMCs), taken at new diagnosis, from a patient treated with antithyroid drugs. The receptors were sampled from a middle-aged woman with Graves disease.

This clonotype has at least ten counts. CDR3 nucleotides: TGTGCCAGCAGTTTCCTCGGTTACAATGAGCAGTTCTTC. As protein: CASSFLGYNEQFF. The rearrangement joins TRBV27 to TRBJ2-1, with D unresolved. V lost 3 bases, J lost 4 bases, and 7 bases lay in between. The CDR3 is made up of 13 amino acids. Germline assignment: CDR1 MNHEY and CDR2 SMNVEV (reference sequence).

Ten or more counts support this clonotype. J is TRBJ2-1 and V is TRBV9; D perhaps matches TRBD2 (6 bases). Germline CDR1 reads SGDLS; CDR2 reads YYNGEE. This CDR3 contains 15 residues. V lost 2 bases, J lost 0 bases, and 9 bases lay in between. The CDR3 DNA is TGTGCCAGCAGCGTTTCGGGAGCCTCCTACAATGAGCAGTTCTTC. Residues: CASSVSGASYNEQFF. The full variable domain, in which reference TRBV9 and TRBJ2-1 provide the parts outside the CDR3, is DSGVTQTPKHLITATGQRVTLRCSPRSGDLSVYWYQQSLDQGLQFLIQYYNGEERAKGNILERFSAQQFPDLHSELNLSSLELGDSALYFCASSVSGASYNEQFFGPGTRLTVL.